This TCR beta chain was found in a study of cytomegalovirus exposure and HLA in healthy donors. Healthy donors of bone marrow made up the group. On this clone itself: Antigen: not known.

Germline V gene sequence: CDR1 LGHNA, CDR2 YSLEER. Between the trimmed V and J ends, which lost 3 bases and 6 bases, there was a span of 12 bases. The CDR3 covers 13 residues. Researchers ran the PCR with 60 Vbeta and 13 Jbeta primers. Using immunoSEQ multiplex PCR, the repertoire was profiled, and TCRdb retains in-frame clones only, with some absent. Counted here are roughly 130,000 clones, 8.5% to 10% occurring once; the ten biggest clones make up about 5.5%. General study findings and limits: Altogether, more than 150 TCR beta chains were recorded as cytomegalovirus-associated. A missense DCLRE1C variant was associated with V- and J-gene trimming of TCR beta chains in a later analysis, and an independent cohort replicated the association. Solely CMV serostatus was available to characterize immune exposure.

Sequenced input: PBMCs. This rearrangement joins TRBV4-3 to TRBJ2-7, with D possibly TRBD1 on 6 matching bases. The clonotype was recovered from a man aged 35 to 55 in good health and CMV-seronegative. CDR3 loop: CASSQTAGAEQYF. In nucleotides, the CDR3 is TGCGCCAGCAGCCAGACAGCAGGGGCCGAGCAGTACTTC.